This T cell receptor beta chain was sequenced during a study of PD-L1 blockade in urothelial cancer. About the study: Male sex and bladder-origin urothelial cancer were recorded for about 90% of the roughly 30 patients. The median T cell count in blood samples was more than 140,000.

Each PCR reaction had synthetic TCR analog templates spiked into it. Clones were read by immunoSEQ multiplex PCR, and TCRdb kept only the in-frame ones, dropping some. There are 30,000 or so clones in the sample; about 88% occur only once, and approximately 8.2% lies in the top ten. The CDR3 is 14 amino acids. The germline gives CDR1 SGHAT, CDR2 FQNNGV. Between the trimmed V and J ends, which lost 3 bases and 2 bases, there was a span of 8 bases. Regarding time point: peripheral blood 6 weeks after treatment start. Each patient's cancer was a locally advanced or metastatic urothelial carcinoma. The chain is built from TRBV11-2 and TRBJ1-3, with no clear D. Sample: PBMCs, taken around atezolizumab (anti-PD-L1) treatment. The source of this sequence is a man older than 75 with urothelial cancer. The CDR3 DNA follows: TGTGCCAGCAGCTTTTCGGGGACTGGAAACACCATATATTTT. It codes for CASSFSGTGNTIYF.